This T cell receptor beta chain was observed in a study of siplizumab effects on memory and regulatory T cells. The table came from immunoSEQ multiplex PCR; TCRdb's copy has only in-frame clones and leaves some out. The data show some 96,000 clones, approximately 94% seen once. Points from the study as a whole: Mappable alloreactive CD4+ clones were on average about 62% Treg-derived with siplizumab, under 30% in controls. Proliferating siplizumab-culture Treg suppressive function went unconfirmed. The naive T cell population seemed more diverse than memory cells and seemed a major contributor to the alloresponse.

On this clone: Its specificity is not known.

The sequence was collected from a human donor in good health. Sequencing was performed on non-Treg CD4+ T cells sorted from blood.

The CDR3 DNA is TGTGCCAGCAGCCCGAGCGGGAGGGGGTCCTACGAGCAGTACTTC. Its translation is CASSPSGRGSYEQYF. V is TRBV5-5 and J is TRBJ2-7, with 10 bases lining up with TRBD2. The CDR3 runs 15 residues. The ends lost 4 bases at V and 1 base at J; junction bases unmatched: 5. CDR1 and CDR2 (germline): SGHKS, YYEKEE (reference sequence). The full variable domain, its missing parts supplied by reference TRBV5-5 and TRBJ2-7, is DAGVTQSPTHLIKTRGQQVTLRCSPISGHKSVSWYQQVLGQGPQFIFQYYEKEERGRGNFPDRFSARQFPNYSSELNVNALLLGDSALYLCASSPSGRGSYEQYFGPGTRLTVT.